A single sample is the source of the 19 T cell receptor beta chains below, sequenced in a study of blood T cell repertoires in COVID-19. Some clones are missing from TCRdb's copy, which holds only in-frame ones; the method was immunoSEQ multiplex PCR. Of about 130,000 clones listed, around 79% are singletons. Sequencing was performed on peripheral blood. These receptors all stem from a woman aged 70-85 years with COVID-19, enrolled during active disease.

The chain couples TRBV6-6 to TRBJ2-7, with 14 bases identical to TRBD2. In germline, CDR1 is MNHNY, CDR2 SVGAGI (reference sequence). V lost 6 bases to trimming and J lost 3 bases; unmatched junction nucleotides: 25. The CDR3 consists of 22 residues. CDR3: CASRRRLQRGTSGGLGVYEQYF. The DNA for the CDR3 is TGTGCCAGCAGACGACGGTTGCAGAGGGGGACTAGCGGGGGTTTAGGTGTCTACGAGCAGTACTTC.

The CDR3 coding sequence is TGTGCCAGCAATCGGGAAGCCGGGCTTAATGAGCAGTTCTTC. Amino acids: CASNREAGLNEQFF. The chain is built from TRBV2 and TRBJ2-1; possibly TRBD2 for D (5 bases). Germline values: CDR1 SNHLY, CDR2 FYNNEI. Trimming cost V 7 bases and J 7 bases, with 17 bases left between them. The CDR3 has 14 residues.

The chain links TRBV11-2 to TRBJ1-6; no clear D gene. CDR1 and CDR2 (germline): SGHAT, FQNNGV. This CDR3 is built from 13 residues. Trimming cost V 6 bases and J 8 bases, with 11 bases left between them. The CDR3 sequence: CASSPGIDSPLHF. The CDR3 DNA sequence: TGTGCCAGCAGTCCCGGTATTGATTCACCCCTCCACTTT.

The V gene is TRBV6-6, the J gene TRBJ2-3; D is ambiguous. This CDR3 comprises 13 residues. Germline assignment: CDR1 MNHNY and CDR2 SVGAGI (reference sequence). V shed 5 bases and J shed 6 bases, with 12 bases lying between them. The CDR3 DNA is TGTGCCAGCAGTCCCCCCCTAGTTGATACGCAGTATTTT. This sequence encodes CASSPPLVDTQYF.

This clone has just a few counts. This chain joins TRBV11-2 and TRBJ1-6; D gene unclear. V lost 2 bases and J 9 bases, leaving 11 bases between the germline ends. The CDR3 runs to 14 residues. Germline CDR1 SGHAT, CDR2 FQNNGV. In DNA, the CDR3 is TGTGCCAGCAGCTTACAACCTAACCTTTCACCCCTCCACTTT. Protein sequence: CASSLQPNLSPLHF.

The rearrangement uses TRBV19 and TRBJ2-7, with 9 bases lining up with TRBD2. This CDR3 comprises 16 residues. Germline V lookup: CDR1 LNHDA, CDR2 SQIVND (reference sequence). With V trimmed by 5 bases and J by 2 bases, 10 bases remained unmatched. CDR3 loop: CASSPGQRGDPYEQYF. CDR3 DNA sequence: TGTGCCAGTAGTCCCGGGCAGCGGGGGGACCCCTACGAGCAGTACTTC.

The chain combines TRBV3-1 (or the pseudogene TRBV3-2) with TRBJ2-3; 7 positions match TRBD1. Germline CDR1 and CDR2: LGHDT and YNNKEL (reference sequence). V was clipped by 4 bases and J by 1 base; unmatched bases: 5. The length of the CDR3 is 15 residues. The CDR3 spells CASSPRQGGTDTQYF. DNA of the CDR3: TGTGCCAGCAGCCCTCGACAGGGAGGCACAGATACGCAGTATTTT.

This chain joins TRBV4-2 and TRBJ2-5, with TRBD2 matching 14 bases. From germline, CDR1 is LGHNA and CDR2 YNFKEQ. V shed 1 base, J shed 5 bases, and the junction held 0 bases outside the gene matches. The CDR3 contains 15 residues. The CDR3 DNA is TGTGCCAGCAGCCAAGGACTAGCGGGGGGGGAGACCCAGTACTTC. Its protein is CASSQGLAGGETQYF.

This chain links TRBV5-8 with TRBJ1-2; tentative D call: TRBD1 (6 bases). V was trimmed by 2 bases and J by 0 bases, leaving 26 bases between them. The CDR3 is 20 amino acids. Germline V lookup: CDR1 SGHTS, CDR2 YDEGEE. This CDR3 reads CASSFPLGRDNRFTNYGYTF. The CDR3 DNA is TGTGCCAGCAGCTTCCCCTTGGGTCGGGACAACCGATTCACTAACTATGGCTACACCTTC.

The rearrangement uses TRBV5-6 and TRBJ1-1; tentative D call: TRBD1 (5 bases). CDR3 length: 14 amino acids. The V gene's germline CDR1 is SGHDT and CDR2 YYEEEE. The V and J ends lost 3 bases and 0 bases respectively, with 9 bases between them. In DNA form, the CDR3 reads TGTGCCAGCAGCTCGGGACTCGTGAACACTGAAGCTTTCTTT. The encoded protein is CASSSGLVNTEAFF. Drawing the rest from reference TRBV5-6 and TRBJ1-1, the complete variable domain is DAGVTQSPTHLIKTRGQQVTLRCSPKSGHDTVSWYQQALGQGPQFIFQYYEEEERQRGNFPDRFSGHQFPNYSSELNVNALLLGDSALYLCASSSGLVNTEAFFGQGTRLTVV.

This rearrangement joins TRBV6-4 to TRBJ1-2; D unresolved. There are 18 residues in the CDR3. The germline V gene has CDR1 MRHNA and CDR2 SNTAGT. The V end was cut by 0 bases, the J end by 2 bases, with 19 bases between. CDR3 residues: CASSDSKNTGEWNYGYTF. The DNA for the CDR3 is TGTGCCAGCAGTGACTCGAAGAATACCGGGGAGTGGAACTATGGCTACACCTTC.

V usage is TRBV5-6 and J usage is TRBJ2-1, with 7 bases that match TRBD1. J was trimmed by 1 base and V by 3 bases; bases with no gene match: 7. This CDR3 comprises 16 residues. From germline, CDR1 is SGHDT and CDR2 YYEEEE. The CDR3 DNA reads as TGTGCCAGCAGCTCAACCGGGACAGTTTCCTACAATGAGCAGTTCTTC. Its translation is CASSSTGTVSYNEQFF.

At least ten counts were recorded for this clone. The chain has TRBV7-9 and TRBJ2-1; 10 positions match TRBD2. This CDR3 is 15 amino acids long. Germline CDR1 reads SEHNR; CDR2 reads FQNEAQ (reference sequence). V lost 3 bases to trimming and J lost 4 bases; unmatched junction nucleotides: 3. In nucleotides, the CDR3 is TGTGCCAGCAGCTTCGGGACTAGCGATTACAATGAGCAGTTCTTC. Amino acid sequence: CASSFGTSDYNEQFF. The complete variable domain, with remaining parts taken from reference TRBV7-9 and TRBJ2-1, reads DTGVSQNPRHKITKRGQNVTFRCDPISEHNRLYWYRQTLGQGPEFLTYFQNEAQLEKSRLLSDRFSAERPKGSFSTLEIQRTEQGDSAMYLCASSFGTSDYNEQFFGPGTRLTVL.

The sample holds one count of this clone. The sample holds other DNA sequences that translate to the same CDR3. The chain uses TRBV19 and TRBJ1-1, with D perhaps matching TRBD1 (6 bases). This CDR3 has 13 amino acids. Germline V gene lookup returns CDR1 LNHDA and CDR2 SQIVND (reference sequence). The V end was cut by 7 bases, the J end by 4 bases, with 13 bases between. CDR3 residues: CASKRGGGTEAFF. Here the CDR3 DNA reads TGTGCCAGTAAAAGGGGGGGTGGCACTGAAGCTTTCTTT.

The chain is built from TRBV19 and TRBJ2-1, with D maybe TRBD2 (6 bases). Germline CDR1 is LNHDA and CDR2 is SQIVND (reference sequence). Trimming stripped 6 bases from V and 4 bases from J, with 13 bases between. This CDR3 contains 14 residues. The CDR3, as DNA: TGTGCCAGTAGATACCGCGGGGTATACAATGAGCAGTTCTTC. It translates to CASRYRGVYNEQFF.

The J gene is TRBJ2-5, the V gene TRBV7-3; TRBD2 agrees at 8 bases. The CDR3 contains 16 residues. V lost 4 bases, J lost 3 bases, and 10 bases stayed unmatched. Per germline, CDR1 SGHTA and CDR2 FQGTGA. The CDR3 loop is CASSSSGSGAKETQYF. The DNA of the CDR3 is TGTGCCAGCAGCTCCAGCGGTAGCGGGGCGAAAGAGACCCAGTACTTC.

The chain links TRBV12-3 or TRBV12-4 to TRBJ1-2; a possible D gene is TRBD1 (6 bases). This CDR3 contains 13 residues. The V and J ends lost 0 bases and 5 bases respectively, with 7 bases between them. The CDR3 nucleotides read TGTGCCAGCAGTTTAGCAGGGGGATATGGCTACACCTTC. The encoded protein is CASSLAGGYGYTF.

The V and J genes are TRBV4-1 and TRBJ2-1; 12 positions match TRBD2. With V trimmed by 0 bases and J by 4 bases, 7 bases remained unmatched. Germline-derived CDR1 and CDR2 are MGHRA and YSYEKL. This CDR3 comprises 18 residues. This CDR3 is CASSQDLAGGFIYNEQFF. The DNA of the CDR3 is TGCGCCAGCAGCCAAGATCTAGCGGGGGGGTTTATATACAATGAGCAGTTCTTC.

The CDR3 bases are TGTGCCAGCAGGGTGGGGCAGGGGGTACGCAATGAGCAGTTCTTC. Translation: CASRVGQGVRNEQFF. V and J are TRBV27 and TRBJ2-1, with 7 bases lining up with TRBD1. Germline V gene lookup returns CDR1 MNHEY and CDR2 SMNVEV (reference sequence). The CDR3 spans 15 residues. With V trimmed by 6 bases and J by 6 bases, 11 bases remained unmatched.